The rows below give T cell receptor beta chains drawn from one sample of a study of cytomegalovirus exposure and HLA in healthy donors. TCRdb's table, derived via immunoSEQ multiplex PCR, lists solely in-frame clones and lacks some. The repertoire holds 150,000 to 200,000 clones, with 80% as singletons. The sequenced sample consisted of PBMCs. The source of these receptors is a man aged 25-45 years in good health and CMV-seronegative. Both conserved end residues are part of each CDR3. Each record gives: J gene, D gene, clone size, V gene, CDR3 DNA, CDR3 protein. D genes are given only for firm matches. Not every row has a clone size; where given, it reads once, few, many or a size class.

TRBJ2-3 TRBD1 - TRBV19 TGTGCCAGTAGTACCCGGGACAGCAGCACAGATACGCAGTATTTT CASSTRDSSTDTQYF
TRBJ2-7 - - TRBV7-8 TGTGCCAGCAGCTTCCTATTGGACAGCTACGAGCAGTACTTC CASSFLLDSYEQYF
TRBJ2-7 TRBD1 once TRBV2 TGTGCCAGCAGTGAAGGAAGACAGGGATTCTACGAGCAGTACTTC CASSEGRQGFYEQYF
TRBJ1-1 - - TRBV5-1 TGCGCCAGCAACCCCCTTGGGGGGTTTGGGACTGAAGCTTTCTTT CASNPLGGFGTEAFF
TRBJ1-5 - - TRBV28 TGTGCCATCAATAAACGGGGGTCTAGCAATCAGCCCCAGCATTTT CAINKRGSSNQPQHF
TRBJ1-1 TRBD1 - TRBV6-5 TGTGCCAGCAGCCAAACCCGGGACAGTGAAGCTTTCTTT CASSQTRDSEAFF
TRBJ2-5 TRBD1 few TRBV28 TGTGCCAGCAGAGAAAACAGGGGACAAGAGACCCAGTACTTC CASRENRGQETQYF
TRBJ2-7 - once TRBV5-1 TGCGCCAGCAGCTTGGCACACGGGAGCTACGAGCAGTACTTC CASSLAHGSYEQYF
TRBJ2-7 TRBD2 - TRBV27 TGTGCCAGCAGTTCCCAGCGGGAGGGGGACTACGAGCAGTACTTC CASSSQREGDYEQYF
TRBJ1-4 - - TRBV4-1 TGCGCCAGCAGCCAAGGAAAAGGAGGAGGGGATGAAAAACTGTTTTTT CASSQGKGGGDEKLFF
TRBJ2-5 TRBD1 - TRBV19 TGTGCCAGTAGGGCAGGGGGAGAGACCCAGTACTTC CASRAGGETQYF
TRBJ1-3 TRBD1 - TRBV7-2 TGTGCCAGCAGCTCGCCGACAGGGGATATAAACACCATATATTTT CASSSPTGDINTIYF
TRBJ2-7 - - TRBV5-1 TGCGCCAGCAGCTTGGCCGGAGGGGATCACGAGCAGTACTTC CASSLAGGDHEQYF
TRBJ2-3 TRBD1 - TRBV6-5 TGTGCCAGCAGTTACGACAGGGGCCAACGGGTAGATACGCAGTATTTT CASSYDRGQRVDTQYF
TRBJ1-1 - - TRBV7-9 TGTGCCAGCAGCCTTGGGGGCTTGAACACTGAAGCTTTCTTT CASSLGGLNTEAFF
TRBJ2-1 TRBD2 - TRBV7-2 TGTGCCAGCAGCGCCCGTAGCGGGAGGGCCGGAAATGAGCAGTTCTTC CASSARSGRAGNEQFF